One T cell receptor beta chain is described in this entry. Authors' data handling: Amplifying reference gene primers gave estimates of nucleated cell counts. TCRdb keeps only in-frame clones here, not all; method: immunoSEQ multiplex PCR. For V, J and clone size, that table is used; D and trimming come from the DNA. This table has over 200,000 clones, roughly 86% appearing once. These data belong to a study of blood T cell repertoires in COVID-19. Study information: The United States, Italy and Spain provided the acute and convalescent COVID-19 samples. From T cells, B-cell-depleted T cells, or PBMCs came the material, which was cDNA or gDNA.

Trimming at V came to 5 bases and at J to 11 bases, leaving 9 bases not matched to a gene. Germline assignment: CDR1 SGHTA and CDR2 FQGTGA. The length of the CDR3 is 13 residues. Study members were between roughly 18 and 100 years old and lived in fewer than 30 US regions. The clonotype comes from a woman in her thirties with acute COVID-19. The V gene is TRBV7-3, the J gene TRBJ1-2; 9 bases match TRBD1. Input material: PBMCs or T cells enriched from blood (not recorded which). For the CDR3, the DNA is TGTGCCAGCAGCCTCCGAGGAGGGACAGGGTACACCTTC. Translating gives CASSLRGGTGYTF.